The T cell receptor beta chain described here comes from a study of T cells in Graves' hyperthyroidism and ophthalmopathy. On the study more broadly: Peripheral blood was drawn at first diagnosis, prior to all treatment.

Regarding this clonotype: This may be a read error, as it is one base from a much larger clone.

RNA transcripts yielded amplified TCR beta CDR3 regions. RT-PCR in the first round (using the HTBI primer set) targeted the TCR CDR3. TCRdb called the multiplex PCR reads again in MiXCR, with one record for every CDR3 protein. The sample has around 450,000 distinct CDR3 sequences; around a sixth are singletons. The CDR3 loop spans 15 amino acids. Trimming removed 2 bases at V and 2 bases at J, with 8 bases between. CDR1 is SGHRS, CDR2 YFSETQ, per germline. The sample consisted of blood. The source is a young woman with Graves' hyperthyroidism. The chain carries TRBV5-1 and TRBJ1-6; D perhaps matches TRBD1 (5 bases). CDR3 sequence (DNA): TGCGCCAGCAGCTTAGGGGATGCCTATAATTCACCCCTCCACTTT. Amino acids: CASSLGDAYNSPLHF.